This record covers a single T cell receptor beta chain. The data were obtained in a study of blood T cell repertoires in COVID-19. Study background: The cDNA or gDNA used as material had been derived from T cells, B-cell-depleted T cells, or PBMCs.

V shed 3 bases and J shed 12 bases, with 21 bases lying between them. This CDR3 region has 15 residues. Germline lookup yields CDR1 KGHSH and CDR2 LQKENI. Original methodology: Estimation of nucleated cell counts relied on the amplification of reference gene primers. Profiled with immunoSEQ multiplex PCR; TCRdb holds only in-frame clones, not every one. V and J calls and clone size are copied from that table; D and trimming were computed from the DNA. The repertoire holds about 200,000 clones, with 83% as singletons. Sequenced material: peripheral blood. The chain uses TRBV18 and TRBJ2-1; D might be TRBD2 (6 bases). The sequence was collected from a woman in her thirties or forties with active or convalescent COVID-19. CDR3 nucleotide sequence: TGTGCCAGCTCACCGGGGACGGACCGGGAGATAGGGCAGTTCTTC. Encoded protein: CASSPGTDREIGQFF.